This T cell receptor (beta chain) was documented in a study of T cell responses to AZD1222 COVID-19 vaccine. The repertoire was sequenced with immunoSEQ multiplex PCR; TCRdb's copy has only in-frame clones and lacks some. Found here are 66,000 or so clones, around 79% of them singletons; the top ten hold about a quarter. This clonotype originated in an adult in good health. The input for sequencing was peripheral blood, taken on day 0 of MenACWY control vaccination.

Here the CDR3 reads CARSWDLNTEAFF. The CDR3 DNA reads TGTGCCAGAAGCTGGGACCTGAACACTGAAGCTTTCTTT. V and J are TRBV7-5 and TRBJ1-1. TRBV7-5 is a documented pseudogene. The CDR3 has 13 residues.